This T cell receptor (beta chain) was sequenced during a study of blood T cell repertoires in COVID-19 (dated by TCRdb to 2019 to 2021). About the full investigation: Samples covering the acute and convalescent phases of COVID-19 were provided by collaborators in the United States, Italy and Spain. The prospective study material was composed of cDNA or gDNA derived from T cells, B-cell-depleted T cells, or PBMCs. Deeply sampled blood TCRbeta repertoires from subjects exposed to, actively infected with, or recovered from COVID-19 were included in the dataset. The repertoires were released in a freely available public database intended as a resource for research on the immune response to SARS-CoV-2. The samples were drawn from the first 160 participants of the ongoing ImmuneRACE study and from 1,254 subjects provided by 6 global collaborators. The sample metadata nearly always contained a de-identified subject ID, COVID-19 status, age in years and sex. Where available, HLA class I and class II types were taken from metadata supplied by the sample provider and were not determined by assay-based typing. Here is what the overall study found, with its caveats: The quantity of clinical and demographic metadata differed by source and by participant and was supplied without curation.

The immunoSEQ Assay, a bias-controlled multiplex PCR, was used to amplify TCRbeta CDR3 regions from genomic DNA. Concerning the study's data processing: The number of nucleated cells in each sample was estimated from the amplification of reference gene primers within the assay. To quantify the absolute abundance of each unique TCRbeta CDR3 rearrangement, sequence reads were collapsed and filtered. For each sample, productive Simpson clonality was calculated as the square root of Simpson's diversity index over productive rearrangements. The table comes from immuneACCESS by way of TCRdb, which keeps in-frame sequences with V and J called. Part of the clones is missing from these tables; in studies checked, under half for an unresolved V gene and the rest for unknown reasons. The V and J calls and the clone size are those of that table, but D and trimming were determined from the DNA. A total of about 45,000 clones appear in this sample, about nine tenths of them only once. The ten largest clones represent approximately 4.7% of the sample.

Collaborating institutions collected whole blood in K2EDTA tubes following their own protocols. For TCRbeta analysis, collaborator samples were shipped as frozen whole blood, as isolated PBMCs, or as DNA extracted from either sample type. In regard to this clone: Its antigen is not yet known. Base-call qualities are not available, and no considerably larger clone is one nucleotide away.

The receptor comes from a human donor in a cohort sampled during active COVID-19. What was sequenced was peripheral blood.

The CDR3 corresponds to CASSRRTGGLDTIYF. The nucleotide sequence reads as follows: TGTGCCAGCAGTCGCAGGACAGGGGGATTGGACACCATATATTTT. The chain links TRBV6-5 with TRBJ1-3; TRBD1 aligns with 10 central bases. Based on the germline V gene, the CDR1 and CDR2 sequences are MNHEY and SVGAGI. Germline trimming: 5 bases from V, 8 bases from J; junction bases outside gene matches: 9. The CDR3 covers 15 residues, taking in both the cysteine and the phenylalanine. CDR3 DNA only is kept here, 45 bases in frame from base 1.